The clone carrying this T cell receptor (beta chain) was counted a single time. Primers: 60 Vbeta forward and 13 Jbeta reverse. Sequencing used immunoSEQ multiplex PCR; TCRdb keeps in-frame clones, though not all of them. The sample has approximately 140,000 clones, 65% to 80% seen once. The sample belongs to a study of cytomegalovirus exposure and HLA in healthy donors. This CDR3 is built from 13 residues. Looked up from germline, CDR1 is SSHAT and CDR2 is FNYEAQ (reference sequence). V lost 5 bases and J 5 bases, leaving 12 bases between the germline ends. The material sequenced was PBMCs. This TCR was recovered from a man aged 40-50 years in good health and CMV-seropositive. The chain links TRBV7-7 to TRBJ1-1; a weak D match, TRBD1 (6 bases). The CDR3 region is CASSTFQGTEAFF. The CDR3 DNA reads TGTGCCAGCAGCACTTTCCAGGGGACTGAAGCTTTCTTT. Based on the CDR3 plus reference TRBV7-7 and TRBJ1-1, the full variable domain is GAGVSQSPRYKVTKRGQDVTLRCDPISSHATLYWYQQALGQGPEFLTYFNYEAQPDKSGLPSDRFSAERPEGSISTLTIQRTEQRDSAMYRCASSTFQGTEAFFGQGTRLTVV.